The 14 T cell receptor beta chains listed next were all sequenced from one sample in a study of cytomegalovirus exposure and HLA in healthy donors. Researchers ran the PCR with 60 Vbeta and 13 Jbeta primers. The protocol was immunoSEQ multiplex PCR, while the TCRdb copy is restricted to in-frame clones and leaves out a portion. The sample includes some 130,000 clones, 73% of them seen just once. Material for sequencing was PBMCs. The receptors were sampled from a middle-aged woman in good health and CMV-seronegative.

The CDR3 coding sequence is TGTGCCAGCAGCCCCCTGGACAGAGCTTACCAAGAGACCCAGTACTTC. Its protein is CASSPLDRAYQETQYF. The chain links TRBV7-9 to TRBJ2-5, with D possibly being TRBD1 (6 bases). CDR1 SEHNR and CDR2 FQNEAQ come from the germline V gene (reference sequence). V dropped 5 bases and J dropped 0 bases, with 16 bases sitting between them. The CDR3 spans 16 residues.

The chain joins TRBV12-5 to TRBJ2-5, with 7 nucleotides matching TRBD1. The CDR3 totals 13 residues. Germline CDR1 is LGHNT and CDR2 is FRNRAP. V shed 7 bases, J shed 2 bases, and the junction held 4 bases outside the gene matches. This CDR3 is CASALGQQETQYF. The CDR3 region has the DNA TGTGCTAGTGCCCTGGGACAGCAAGAGACCCAGTACTTC. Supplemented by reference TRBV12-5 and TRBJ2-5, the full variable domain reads DARVTQTPRHKVTEMGQEVTMRCQPILGHNTVFWYRQTMMQGLELLAYFRNRAPLDDSGMPKDRFSAEMPDATLATLKIQPSEPRDSAVYFCASALGQQETQYFGPGTRLLVL.

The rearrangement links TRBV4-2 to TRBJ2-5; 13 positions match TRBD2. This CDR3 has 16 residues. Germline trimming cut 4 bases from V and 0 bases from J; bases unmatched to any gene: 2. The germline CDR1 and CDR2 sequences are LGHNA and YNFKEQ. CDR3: CASSPGLAGDQETQYF. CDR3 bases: TGTGCCAGCAGCCCAGGACTAGCGGGGGACCAAGAGACCCAGTACTTC.

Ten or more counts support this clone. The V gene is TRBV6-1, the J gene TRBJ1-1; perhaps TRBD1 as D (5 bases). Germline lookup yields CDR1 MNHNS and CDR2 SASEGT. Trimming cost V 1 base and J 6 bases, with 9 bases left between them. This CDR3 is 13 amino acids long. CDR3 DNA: TGTGCCAGCAGTGAAGTCAGGGTTGCTGAAGCTTTCTTT. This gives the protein CASSEVRVAEAFF.

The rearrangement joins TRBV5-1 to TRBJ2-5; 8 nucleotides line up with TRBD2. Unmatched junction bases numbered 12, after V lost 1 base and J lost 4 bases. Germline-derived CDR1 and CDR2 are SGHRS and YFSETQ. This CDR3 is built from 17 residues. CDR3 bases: TGCGCCAGCAGCTTGTCCCCGGGGGGGGGCGCCGGAGAGACCCAGTACTTC. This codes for CASSLSPGGGAGETQYF.

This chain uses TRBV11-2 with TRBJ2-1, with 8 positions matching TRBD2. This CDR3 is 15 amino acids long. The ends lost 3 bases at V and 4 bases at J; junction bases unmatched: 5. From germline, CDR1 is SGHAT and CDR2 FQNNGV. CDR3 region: CASSFSGGGYNEQFF. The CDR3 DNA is TGTGCCAGCAGCTTTAGCGGCGGGGGGTACAATGAGCAGTTCTTC.

CDR3 residues: CASSPLVTDTQYF. CDR3 DNA: TGTGCCAGCAGTCCCCTCGTTACAGATACGCAGTATTTT. This chain uses TRBV28 with TRBJ2-3, with D unclear. Germline assignment: CDR1 MDHEN and CDR2 SYDVKM. The CDR3 totals 13 residues. Trimming took 5 bases from V and 3 from J, leaving 9 bases between them.

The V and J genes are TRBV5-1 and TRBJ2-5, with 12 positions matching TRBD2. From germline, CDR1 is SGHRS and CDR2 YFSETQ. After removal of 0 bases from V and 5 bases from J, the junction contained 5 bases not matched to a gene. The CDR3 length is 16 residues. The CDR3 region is CASSLASGGAEETQYF. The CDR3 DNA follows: TGCGCCAGCAGCTTGGCTAGCGGGGGGGCCGAGGAGACCCAGTACTTC.

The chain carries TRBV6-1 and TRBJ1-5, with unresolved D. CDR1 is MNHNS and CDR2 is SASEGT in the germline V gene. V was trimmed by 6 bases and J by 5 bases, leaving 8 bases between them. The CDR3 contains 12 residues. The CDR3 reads CASRQPDQPQHF. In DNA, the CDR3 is TGTGCCAGCAGACAACCCGATCAGCCCCAGCATTTT.

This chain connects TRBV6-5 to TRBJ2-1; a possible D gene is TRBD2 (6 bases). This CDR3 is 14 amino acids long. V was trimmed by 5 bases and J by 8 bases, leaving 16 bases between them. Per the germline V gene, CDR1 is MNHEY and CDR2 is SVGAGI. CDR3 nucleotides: TGTGCCAGCAGTGGGGGGTTTAAGCTCGATGAGCAGTTCTTC. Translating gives CASSGGFKLDEQFF.

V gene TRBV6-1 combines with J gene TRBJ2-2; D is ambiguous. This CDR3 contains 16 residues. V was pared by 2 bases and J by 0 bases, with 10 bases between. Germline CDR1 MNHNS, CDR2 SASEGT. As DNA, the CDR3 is TGTGCCAGCAGTGAATCCCGCCAGGCGAACACCGGGGAGCTGTTTTTT. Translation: CASSESRQANTGELFF.

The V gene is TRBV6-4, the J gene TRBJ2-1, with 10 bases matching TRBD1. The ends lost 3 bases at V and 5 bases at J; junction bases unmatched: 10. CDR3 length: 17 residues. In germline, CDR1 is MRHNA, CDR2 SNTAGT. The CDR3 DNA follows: TGTGCCAGCAGTGAGTCGGTAGGGGGACAGGGGCACAATGAGCAGTTCTTC. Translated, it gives CASSESVGGQGHNEQFF.

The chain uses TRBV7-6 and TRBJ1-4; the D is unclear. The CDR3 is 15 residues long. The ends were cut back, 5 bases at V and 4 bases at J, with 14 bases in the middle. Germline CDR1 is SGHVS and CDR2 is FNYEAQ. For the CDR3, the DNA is TGTGCCAGCAGCCCAGTCAATTCCTTTAATGAAAAACTGTTTTTT. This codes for CASSPVNSFNEKLFF. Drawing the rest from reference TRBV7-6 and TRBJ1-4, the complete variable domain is GAGVSQSPRYKVTKRGQDVALRCDPISGHVSLYWYRQALGQGPEFLTYFNYEAQQDKSGLPNDRFSAERPEGSISTLTIQRTEQRDSAMYRCASSPVNSFNEKLFFGSGTQLSVL.

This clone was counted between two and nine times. The CDR3: CASRAGAGYNEQFF. CDR3 sequence (DNA): TGTGCCAGCAGAGCGGGGGCGGGGTACAATGAGCAGTTCTTC. This sequence joins TRBV2 and TRBJ2-1, with 8 bases aligning to TRBD2. CDR3 length equals 14 residues. The V gene's germline CDR1 is SNHLY and CDR2 FYNNEI. J gave up 4 bases and V 6 bases, and 5 bases lay outside the gene matches.